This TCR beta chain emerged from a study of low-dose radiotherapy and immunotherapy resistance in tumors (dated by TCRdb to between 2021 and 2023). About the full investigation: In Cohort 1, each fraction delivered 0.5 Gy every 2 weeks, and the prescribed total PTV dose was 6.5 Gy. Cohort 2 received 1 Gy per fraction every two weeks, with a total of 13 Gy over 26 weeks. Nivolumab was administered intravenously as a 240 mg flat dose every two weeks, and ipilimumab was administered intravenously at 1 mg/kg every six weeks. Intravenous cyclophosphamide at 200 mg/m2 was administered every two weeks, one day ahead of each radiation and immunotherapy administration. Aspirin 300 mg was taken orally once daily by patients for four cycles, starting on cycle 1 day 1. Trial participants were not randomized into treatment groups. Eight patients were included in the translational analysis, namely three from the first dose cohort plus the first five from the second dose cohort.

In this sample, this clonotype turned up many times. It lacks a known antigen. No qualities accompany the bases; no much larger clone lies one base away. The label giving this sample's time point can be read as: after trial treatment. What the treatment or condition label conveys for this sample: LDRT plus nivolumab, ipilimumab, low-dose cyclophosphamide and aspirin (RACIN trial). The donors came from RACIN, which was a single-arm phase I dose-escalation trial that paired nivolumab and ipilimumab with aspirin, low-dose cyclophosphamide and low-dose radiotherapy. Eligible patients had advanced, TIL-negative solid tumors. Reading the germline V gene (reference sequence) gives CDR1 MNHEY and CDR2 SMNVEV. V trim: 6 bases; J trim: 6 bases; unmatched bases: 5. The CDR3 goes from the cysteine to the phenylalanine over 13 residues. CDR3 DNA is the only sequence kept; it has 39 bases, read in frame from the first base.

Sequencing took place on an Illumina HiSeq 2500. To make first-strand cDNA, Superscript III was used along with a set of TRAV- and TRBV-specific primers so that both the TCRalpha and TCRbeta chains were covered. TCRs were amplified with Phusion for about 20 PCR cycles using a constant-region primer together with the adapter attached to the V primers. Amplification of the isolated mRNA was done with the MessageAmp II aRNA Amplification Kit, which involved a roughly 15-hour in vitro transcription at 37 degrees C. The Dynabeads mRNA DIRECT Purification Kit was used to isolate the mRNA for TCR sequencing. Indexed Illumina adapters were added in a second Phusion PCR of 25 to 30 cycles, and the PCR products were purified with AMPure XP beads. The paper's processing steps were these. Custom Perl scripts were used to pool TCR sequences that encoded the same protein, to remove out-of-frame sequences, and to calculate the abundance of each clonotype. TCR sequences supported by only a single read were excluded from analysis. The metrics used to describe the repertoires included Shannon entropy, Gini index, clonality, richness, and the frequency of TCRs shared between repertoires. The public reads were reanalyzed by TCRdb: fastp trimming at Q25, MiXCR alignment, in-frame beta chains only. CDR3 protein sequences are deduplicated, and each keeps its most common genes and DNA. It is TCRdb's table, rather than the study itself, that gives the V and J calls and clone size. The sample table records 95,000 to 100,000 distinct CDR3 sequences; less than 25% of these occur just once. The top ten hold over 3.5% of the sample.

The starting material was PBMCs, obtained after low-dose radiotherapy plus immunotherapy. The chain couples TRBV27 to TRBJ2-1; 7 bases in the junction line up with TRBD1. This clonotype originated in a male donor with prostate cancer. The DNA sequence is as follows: TGTGCCAGCAGCCAAGGACAGGCCAATGAGCAGTTCTTC. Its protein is CASSQGQANEQFF.